Below, 9 T cell receptor beta chains from the same sample are listed, as sequenced in a study of spatial heterogeneity in lung cancer. Whole-study findings and limits: It was found that expanded intratumoral alpha and beta TCR counts tracked tumor mutation counts.

Described time point: sample taken at primary tumor resection. TCRdb processed the 5' RACE reads anew with MiXCR; each CDR3 protein has one entry. The sample lists over 8,500 distinct CDR3 sequences; more than 13% were seen once. These receptors have no known antigen. The source was lung tumor tissue, collected at surgery. The receptor set was obtained from a male donor with early-stage non-small cell lung cancer.

This clonotype was counted many times. V is TRBV29-1 and J is TRBJ2-1; 12 bases agree with TRBD2. The CDR3 contains 15 residues. With 4 bases clipped from V and 0 bases from J, the junction kept 1 base outside the gene matches. CDR1 and CDR2 (germline): SQVTM, ANQGSEA. DNA for the CDR3: TGCAGCGTTGCGACTAGCGGGAGCTCCTACAATGAGCAGTTCTTC. This codes for CSVATSGSSYNEQFF.

This clonotype was recorded many times. CDR3 in DNA: TGTGCCAGCAGTGCTCTAGCGGGAGGGCTCCCCTCTGGGGCCAACGTCCTGACTTTC. Protein: CASSALAGGLPSGANVLTF. The rearrangement joins TRBV27 to TRBJ2-6, with 12 nucleotides matching TRBD2. Germline CDR1 reads MNHEY; CDR2 reads SMNVEV (reference sequence). The CDR3 extends over 19 amino acids. After removal of 5 bases from V and 0 bases from J, the junction contained 8 bases not matched to a gene. The full variable domain, with the rest looked up from reference TRBV27 and TRBJ2-6, is EAQVTQNPRYLITVTGKKLTVTCSQNMNHEYMSWYRQDPGLGLRQIYYSMNVEVTDKGDVPEGYKVSRKEKRNFPLILESPSPNQTSLYFCASSALAGGLPSGANVLTFGAGSRLTVL.

This clonotype appeared many times. V usage is TRBV12-3 or TRBV12-4 and J usage is TRBJ2-1; D is possibly TRBD1 or TRBD2 (5 bases each). Trimming took off 7 bases at V and 8 bases at J, with 15 bases between the two ends. CDR3 length equals 13 residues. The CDR3 DNA reads as TGTGCCAGCACCTGGGACGGTGATTATGAGCAGTTCTTC. Translating it yields CASTWDGDYEQFF.

Turning to this clonotype: This may be a read error: a much more frequent sequence differs by one nucleotide. The chain has TRBV5-1 and TRBJ2-1, with D maybe TRBD1 (6 bases). Germline V gives CDR1 SGHRS, CDR2 YFSETQ. The length of the CDR3 is 15 residues. DNA for the CDR3: TGCGCCAGCAACCTAGGACAGAGCTCCTACAATGTGCAGTTCTTC. It specifies CASNLGQSSYNVQFF.

The chain links TRBV6-6 to TRBJ2-7; no definite D call. The germline V gene has CDR1 MNHNY and CDR2 SVGAGI (reference sequence). V was clipped by 7 bases and J by 12 bases, with 10 bases between them. This CDR3 contains 9 residues. The CDR3: CASNCGTYF. DNA for the CDR3: TGTGCCAGCAATTGTGGCACGTACTTC.

This clonotype occurred many times. The chain is built from TRBV30 and TRBJ1-1, with a possible D match to TRBD1 (5 bases). The V end was cut by 0 bases, the J end by 6 bases, with 14 bases between. The CDR3 is 14 residues long. The germline V gene has CDR1 GTSNPN and CDR2 SVGIG (reference sequence). CDR3 in amino acids: CAWSVRQGGSEAFF. As DNA, the CDR3 is TGTGCCTGGAGTGTACGTCAGGGTGGGTCTGAAGCTTTCTTT.

The rearrangement links TRBV29-1 to TRBJ2-5; tentatively, D is TRBD1 or TRBD2 (5 bases each). Germline assignment: CDR1 SQVTM and CDR2 ANQGSEA. CDR3 length equals 14 residues. V lost 6 bases, J lost 2 bases, and 16 bases lay in between. CDR3 protein: CSVRDAPKQETQYF. Written as DNA, the CDR3 is TGCAGCGTGAGGGACGCCCCGAAACAAGAGACCCAGTACTTC.

In its sample, this clonotype was seen many times. The chain employs TRBV9 and TRBJ2-6, with 7 bases aligning to TRBD1. The germline V gene encodes CDR1 SGDLS and CDR2 YYNGEE. The length of the CDR3 is 19 residues. V trimming: 3 bases; J trimming: 1 base; junction bases outside the gene matches: 13. CDR3 region: CASSDRQGGVESGANVLTF. In DNA, the CDR3 is TGTGCCAGCAGCGACCGACAGGGCGGTGTAGAATCTGGGGCCAACGTCCTGACTTTC.

The sample holds many counts of this clonotype. This chain joins TRBV6-2 or TRBV6-3 and TRBJ2-2; 8 bases are a match to TRBD1. Germline values: CDR1 MNHEY, CDR2 SVGEGT. V gave up 2 bases and J gave up 6 bases; unmatched junction bases: 5. CDR3 length: 15 amino acids. The CDR3 spells CASSYGDRMAGELFF. Here the CDR3 DNA reads TGTGCCAGCAGTTACGGGGACAGGATGGCCGGGGAGCTGTTTTTT.